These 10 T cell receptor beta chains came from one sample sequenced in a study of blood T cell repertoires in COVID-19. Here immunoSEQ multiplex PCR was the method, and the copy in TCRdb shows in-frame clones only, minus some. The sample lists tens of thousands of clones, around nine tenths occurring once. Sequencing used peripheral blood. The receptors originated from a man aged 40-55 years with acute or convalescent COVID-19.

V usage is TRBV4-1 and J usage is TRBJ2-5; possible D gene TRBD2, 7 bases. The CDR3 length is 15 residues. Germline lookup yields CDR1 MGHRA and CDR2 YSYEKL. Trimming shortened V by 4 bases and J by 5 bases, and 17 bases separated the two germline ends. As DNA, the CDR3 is TGCGCCAGCAGCCCTGGGGGGGCGGGCCCCGAGACCCAGTACTTC. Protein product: CASSPGGAGPETQYF.

The CDR3 sequence: CATSAELAGDTYEQFF. The CDR3 bases are TGTGCCACCAGTGCCGAACTAGCGGGAGACACTTATGAGCAGTTCTTC. The chain couples TRBV24-1 to TRBJ2-1, with 11 bases lining up with TRBD2. CDR3 length equals 16 residues. After removal of 5 bases from V and 8 bases from J, the junction contained 10 bases not matched to a gene. Germline V gene lookup returns CDR1 KGHDR and CDR2 SFDVKD.

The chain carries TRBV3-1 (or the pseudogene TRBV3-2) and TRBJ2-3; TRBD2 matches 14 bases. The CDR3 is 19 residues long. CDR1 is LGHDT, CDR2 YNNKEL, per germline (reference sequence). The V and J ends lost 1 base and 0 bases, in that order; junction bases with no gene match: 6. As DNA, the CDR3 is TGTGCCAGCAGCCAAGTCACGACTAGCGGGAGGGAGAGCACAGATACGCAGTATTTT. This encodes CASSQVTTSGRESTDTQYF.

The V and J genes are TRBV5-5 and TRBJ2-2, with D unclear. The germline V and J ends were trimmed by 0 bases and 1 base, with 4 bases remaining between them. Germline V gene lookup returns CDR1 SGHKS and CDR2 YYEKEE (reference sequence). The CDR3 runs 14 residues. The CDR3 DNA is TGTGCCAGCAGCTTGGGACAGAACACCGGGGAGCTGTTTTTT. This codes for CASSLGQNTGELFF.

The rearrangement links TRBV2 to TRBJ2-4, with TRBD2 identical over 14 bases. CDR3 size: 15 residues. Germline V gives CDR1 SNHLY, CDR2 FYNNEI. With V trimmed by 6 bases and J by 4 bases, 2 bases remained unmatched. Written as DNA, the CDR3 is TGTGCCAGCAGGGGGACTAGCGGGGGAAAAAACATTCAGTACTTC. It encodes CASRGTSGGKNIQYF.

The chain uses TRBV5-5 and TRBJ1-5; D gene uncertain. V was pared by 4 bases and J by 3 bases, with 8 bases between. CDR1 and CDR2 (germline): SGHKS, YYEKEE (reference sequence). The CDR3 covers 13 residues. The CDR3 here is CASSGDHNQPQHF. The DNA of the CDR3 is TGTGCCAGCAGCGGAGACCACAATCAGCCCCAGCATTTT.

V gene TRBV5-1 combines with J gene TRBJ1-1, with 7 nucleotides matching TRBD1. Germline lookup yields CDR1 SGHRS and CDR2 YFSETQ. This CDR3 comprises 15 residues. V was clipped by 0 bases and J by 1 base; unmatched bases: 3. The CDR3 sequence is CASSLVGGGNTEAFF. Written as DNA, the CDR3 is TGCGCCAGCAGCTTGGTAGGGGGCGGGAACACTGAAGCTTTCTTT.

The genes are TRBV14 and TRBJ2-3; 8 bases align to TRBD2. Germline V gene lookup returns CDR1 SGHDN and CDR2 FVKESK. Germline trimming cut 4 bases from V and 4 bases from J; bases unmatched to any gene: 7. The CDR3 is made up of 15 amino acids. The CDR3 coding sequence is TGTGCCAGCAGCCCTCCATCGGGAGGGTCAGATACGCAGTATTTT. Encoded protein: CASSPPSGGSDTQYF.

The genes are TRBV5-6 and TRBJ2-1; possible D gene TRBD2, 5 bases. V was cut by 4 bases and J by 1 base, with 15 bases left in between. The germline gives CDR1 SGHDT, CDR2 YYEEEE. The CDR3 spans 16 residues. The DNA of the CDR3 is TGTGCCAGCAGCCTCAAGGGTGGCGGGTCCTACAATGAGCAGTTCTTC. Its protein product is CASSLKGGGSYNEQFF.

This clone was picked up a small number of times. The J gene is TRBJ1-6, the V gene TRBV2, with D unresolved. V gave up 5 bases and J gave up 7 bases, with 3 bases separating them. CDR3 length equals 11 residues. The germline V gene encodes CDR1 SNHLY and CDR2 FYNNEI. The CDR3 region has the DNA TGTGCCAGCAGTCGGAATTCACCCCTCCACTTT. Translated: CASSRNSPLHF.